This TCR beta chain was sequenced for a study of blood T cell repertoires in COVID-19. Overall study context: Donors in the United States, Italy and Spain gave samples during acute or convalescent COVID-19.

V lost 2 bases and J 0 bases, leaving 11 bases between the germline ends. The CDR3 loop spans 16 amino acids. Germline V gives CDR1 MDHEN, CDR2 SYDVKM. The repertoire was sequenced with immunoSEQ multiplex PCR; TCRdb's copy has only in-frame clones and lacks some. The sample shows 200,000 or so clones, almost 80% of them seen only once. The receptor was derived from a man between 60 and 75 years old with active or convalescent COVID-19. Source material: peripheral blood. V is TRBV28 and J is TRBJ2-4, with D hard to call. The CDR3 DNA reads TGTGCCAGCAGTTTAGCCAGAATGATAGCCAAAAACATTCAGTACTTC. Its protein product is CASSLARMIAKNIQYF.